This TCR beta chain was captured in a study of blood T cell repertoires in COVID-19. Study-wide context: Samples representing acute and convalescent COVID-19 were sourced from the United States, Italy and Spain.

The CDR3 spans 14 residues. Germline V gene data show CDR1 as SGHKS and CDR2 as YYEKEE (reference sequence). Trimming left V 6 bases short and J 3 bases short, with 15 bases between. Repertoires were generated with immunoSEQ multiplex PCR, while TCRdb's copy carries only in-frame clones and drops some. The sample gives roughly 310,000 clones, roughly 90% of which show up once; 2.6% is in the top ten. Ages ranged from about 18 to 89 years, with residence in fewer than 25 US areas. The sequenced sample was PBMCs or T cells enriched from blood (not recorded which). The V call is TRBV5-5, the J call TRBJ1-1, with D perhaps matching TRBD1 (5 bases). This TCR was sampled from a man in his fifties or sixties who had recovered from COVID-19. CDR3 DNA: TGTGCCAGCACTTCAGGGATGGTAGACACTGAAGCTTTCTTT. Protein: CASTSGMVDTEAFF. The full variable domain, with the rest looked up from reference TRBV5-5 and TRBJ1-1, is DAGVTQSPTHLIKTRGQQVTLRCSPISGHKSVSWYQQVLGQGPQFIFQYYEKEERGRGNFPDRFSARQFPNYSSELNVNALLLGDSALYLCASTSGMVDTEAFFGQGTRLTVV.